The sequence of this T cell receptor (beta chain) was determined in a study of blood T cell repertoires in COVID-19. Study context: Donors in the United States, Italy and Spain gave samples during acute or convalescent COVID-19. T cells, B-cell-depleted T cells, or PBMCs provided the cDNA or gDNA that served as material.

The germline gives CDR1 SNHLY, CDR2 FYNNEI. The V end lost 6 bases, the J end lost 3 bases, and 11 bases lay between the germline ends. This CDR3 is 13 amino acids long. In the source study's methods: Amplifying reference gene primers gave estimates of nucleated cell counts. The data were produced by immunoSEQ multiplex PCR, yet TCRdb's version contains in-frame clones alone and is incomplete. The V and J calls and clone size are taken from that table; D and trimming were inferred from the DNA. Of tens of thousands of clones listed, roughly 88% were seen once; the top ten hold 6% to 7.5%. Specimen: peripheral blood. The sequence came from a woman older than 75 with acute or convalescent COVID-19. The chain has TRBV2 and TRBJ1-1; tentative D call: TRBD1 (6 bases). The CDR3 DNA reads as TGTGCCAGCAGCGAGGGACAACACACTGAAGCTTTCTTT. Its protein is CASSEGQHTEAFF.